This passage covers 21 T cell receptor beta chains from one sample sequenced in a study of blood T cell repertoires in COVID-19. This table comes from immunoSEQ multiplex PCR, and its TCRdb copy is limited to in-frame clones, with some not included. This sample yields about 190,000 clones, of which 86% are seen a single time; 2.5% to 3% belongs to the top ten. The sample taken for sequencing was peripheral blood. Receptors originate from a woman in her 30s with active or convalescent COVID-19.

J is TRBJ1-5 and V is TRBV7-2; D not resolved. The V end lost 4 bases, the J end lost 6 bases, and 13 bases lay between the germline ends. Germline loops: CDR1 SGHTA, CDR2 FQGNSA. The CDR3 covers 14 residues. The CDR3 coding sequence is TGTGCCAGCAGCTCCCGGCCGGCGGGTCAGCCCCAGCATTTT. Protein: CASSSRPAGQPQHF.

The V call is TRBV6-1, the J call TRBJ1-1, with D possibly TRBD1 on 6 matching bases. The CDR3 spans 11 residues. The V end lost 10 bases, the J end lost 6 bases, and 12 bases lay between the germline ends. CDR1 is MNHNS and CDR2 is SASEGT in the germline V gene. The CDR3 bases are TGTGCCACCGGGGGGGGCGCTGAAGCTTTCTTT. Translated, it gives CATGGGAEAFF.

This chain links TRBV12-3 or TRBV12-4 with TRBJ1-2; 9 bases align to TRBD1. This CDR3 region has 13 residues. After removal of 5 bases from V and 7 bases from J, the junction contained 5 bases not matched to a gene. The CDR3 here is CASSTATGGGYTF. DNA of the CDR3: TGTGCCAGCAGTACCGCGACAGGGGGTGGCTACACCTTC.

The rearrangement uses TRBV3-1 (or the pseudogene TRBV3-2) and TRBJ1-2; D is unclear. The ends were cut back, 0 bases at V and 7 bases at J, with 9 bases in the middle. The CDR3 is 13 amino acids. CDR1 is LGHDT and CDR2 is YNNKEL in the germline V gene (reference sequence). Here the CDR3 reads CASSQDPGSGYTF. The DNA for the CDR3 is TGTGCCAGCAGCCAAGATCCGGGGAGTGGCTACACCTTC.

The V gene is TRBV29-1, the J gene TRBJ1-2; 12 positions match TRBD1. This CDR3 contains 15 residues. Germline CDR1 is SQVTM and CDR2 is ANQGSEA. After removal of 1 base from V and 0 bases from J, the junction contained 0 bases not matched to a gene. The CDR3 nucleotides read TGCAGCGTTGAAGGGGACAGGGGGCCTAACTATGGCTACACCTTC. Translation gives CSVEGDRGPNYGYTF.

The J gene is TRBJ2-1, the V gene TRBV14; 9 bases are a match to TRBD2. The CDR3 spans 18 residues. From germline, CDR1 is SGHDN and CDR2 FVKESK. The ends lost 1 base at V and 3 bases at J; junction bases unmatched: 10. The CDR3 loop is CASSQGVGASGNYNEQFF. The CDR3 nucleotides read TGTGCCAGCAGCCAAGGGGTTGGGGCTAGCGGGAACTACAATGAGCAGTTCTTC. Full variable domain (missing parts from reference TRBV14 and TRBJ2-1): EAGVTQFPSHSVIEKGQTVTLRCDPISGHDNLYWYRRVMGKEIKFLLHFVKESKQDESGMPNNRFLAERTGGTYSTLKVQPAELEDSGVYFCASSQGVGASGNYNEQFFGPGTRLTVL.

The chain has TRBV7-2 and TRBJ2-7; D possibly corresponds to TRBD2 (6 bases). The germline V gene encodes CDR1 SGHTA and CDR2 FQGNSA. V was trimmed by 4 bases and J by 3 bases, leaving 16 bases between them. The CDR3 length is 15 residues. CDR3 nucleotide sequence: TGTGCCAGCAGCTCCAACCTAGCGAGGGTCTACGAGCAGTACTTC. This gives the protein CASSSNLARVYEQYF.

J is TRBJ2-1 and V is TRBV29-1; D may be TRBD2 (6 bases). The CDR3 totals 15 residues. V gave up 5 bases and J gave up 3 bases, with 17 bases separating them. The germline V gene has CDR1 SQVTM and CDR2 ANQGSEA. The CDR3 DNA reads TGCAGCGTTAACAGGAGGGAAAATAACTACAATGAGCAGTTCTTC. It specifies CSVNRRENNYNEQFF.

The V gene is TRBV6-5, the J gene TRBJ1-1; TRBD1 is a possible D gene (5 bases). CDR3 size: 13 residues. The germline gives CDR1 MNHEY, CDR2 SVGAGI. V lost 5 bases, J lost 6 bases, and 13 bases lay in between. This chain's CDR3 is CASSLGERAEAFF. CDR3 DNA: TGTGCCAGCAGTCTAGGGGAACGGGCTGAAGCTTTCTTT.

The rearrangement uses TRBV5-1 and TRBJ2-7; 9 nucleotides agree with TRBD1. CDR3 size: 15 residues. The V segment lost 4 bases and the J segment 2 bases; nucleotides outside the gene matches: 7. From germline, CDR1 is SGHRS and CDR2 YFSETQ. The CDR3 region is CASSAGTGSAYEQYF. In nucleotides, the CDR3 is TGCGCCAGCAGCGCAGGGACAGGGTCGGCCTACGAGCAGTACTTC.

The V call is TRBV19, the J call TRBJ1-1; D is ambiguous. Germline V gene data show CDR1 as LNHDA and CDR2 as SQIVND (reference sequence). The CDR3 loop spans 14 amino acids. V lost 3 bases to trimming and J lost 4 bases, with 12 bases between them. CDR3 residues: CASSIKGAATEAFF. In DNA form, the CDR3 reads TGTGCCAGTAGTATCAAGGGAGCAGCCACTGAAGCTTTCTTT.

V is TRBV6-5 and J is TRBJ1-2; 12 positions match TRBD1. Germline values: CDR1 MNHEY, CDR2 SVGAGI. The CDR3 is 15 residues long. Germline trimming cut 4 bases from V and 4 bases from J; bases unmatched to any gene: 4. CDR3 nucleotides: TGTGCCAGCAGTTCGGGACAGGGGGCCTCCTATGGCTACACCTTC. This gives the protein CASSSGQGASYGYTF.

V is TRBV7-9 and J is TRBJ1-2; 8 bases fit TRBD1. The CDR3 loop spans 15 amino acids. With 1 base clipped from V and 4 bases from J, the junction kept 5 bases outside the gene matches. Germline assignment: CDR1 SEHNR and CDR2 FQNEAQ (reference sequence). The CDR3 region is CASSLGTGGGYGYTF. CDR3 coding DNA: TGTGCCAGCAGCTTAGGTACAGGGGGTGGCTATGGCTACACCTTC.

This chain's CDR3 is CSVRDSSGDSPLHF. The CDR3 nucleotides read TGCAGCGTGAGAGACAGTTCGGGGGATTCACCCCTCCACTTT. The J gene is TRBJ1-6, the V gene TRBV29-1, with TRBD1 as a possible D gene (5 bases). With 6 bases removed from V and 8 bases from J, the gap between germline ends came to 17 bases. Germline CDR1 reads SQVTM; CDR2 reads ANQGSEA. CDR3 length: 14 amino acids.

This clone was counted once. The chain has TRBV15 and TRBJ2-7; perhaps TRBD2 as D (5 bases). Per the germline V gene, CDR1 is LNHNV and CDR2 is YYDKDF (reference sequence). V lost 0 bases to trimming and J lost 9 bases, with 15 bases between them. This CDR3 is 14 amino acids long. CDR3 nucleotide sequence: TGTGCCACCAGCAGAGATGTTAGGCGGACTGCGCAGTACTTC. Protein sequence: CATSRDVRRTAQYF.

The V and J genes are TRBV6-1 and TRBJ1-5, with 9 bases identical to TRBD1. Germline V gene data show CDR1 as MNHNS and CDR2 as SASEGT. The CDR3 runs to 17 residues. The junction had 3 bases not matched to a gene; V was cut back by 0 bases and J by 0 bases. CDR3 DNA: TGTGCCAGCAGTGAAGCGGGGGACAGGGCTAGCAATCAGCCCCAGCATTTT. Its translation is CASSEAGDRASNQPQHF.

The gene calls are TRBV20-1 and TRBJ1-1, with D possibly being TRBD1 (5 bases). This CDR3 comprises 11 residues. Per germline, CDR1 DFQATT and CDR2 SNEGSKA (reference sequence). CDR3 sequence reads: CSTPSGSAAFF. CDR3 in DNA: TGCAGCACCCCCTCAGGGTCGGCGGCTTTCTTT.

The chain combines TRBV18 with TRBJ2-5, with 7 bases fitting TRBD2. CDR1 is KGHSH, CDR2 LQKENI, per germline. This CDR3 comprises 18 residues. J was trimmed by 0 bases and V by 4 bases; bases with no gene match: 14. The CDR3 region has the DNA TGTGCCAGCTCACGGCCTCTGGAGTGGCGGGGGAACCAAGAGACCCAGTACTTC. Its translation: CASSRPLEWRGNQETQYF.

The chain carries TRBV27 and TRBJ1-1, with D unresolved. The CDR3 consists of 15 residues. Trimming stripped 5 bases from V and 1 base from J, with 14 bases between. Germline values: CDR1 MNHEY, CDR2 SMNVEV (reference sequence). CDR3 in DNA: TGTGCCAGCAGTACTATCCCCGCAGCGAACACTGAAGCTTTCTTT. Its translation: CASSTIPAANTEAFF.

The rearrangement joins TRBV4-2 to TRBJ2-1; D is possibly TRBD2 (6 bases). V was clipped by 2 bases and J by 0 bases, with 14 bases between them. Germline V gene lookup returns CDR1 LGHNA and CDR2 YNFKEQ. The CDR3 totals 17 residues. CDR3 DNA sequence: TGTGCCAGCAGCCAAACCCAAGCGGGCTTCTCCTACAATGAGCAGTTCTTC. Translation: CASSQTQAGFSYNEQFF.

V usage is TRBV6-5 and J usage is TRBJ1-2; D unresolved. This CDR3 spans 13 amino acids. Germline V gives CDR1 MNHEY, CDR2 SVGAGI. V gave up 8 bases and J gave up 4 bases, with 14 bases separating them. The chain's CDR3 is CASRPGTVYGYTF. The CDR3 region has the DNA TGTGCCAGCCGTCCGGGTACCGTCTATGGCTACACCTTC.